This T cell receptor beta chain was obtained from a study of OX40 agonist ivuxolimab in advanced cancers. Overall study findings and caveats: Specificity for antigen went undetermined in the expanded peripheral T cells. The 0.1-3.0 mg/kg partial responders had among the lowest clonal expansion.

Repertoires were generated with immunoSEQ multiplex PCR, while TCRdb's copy carries only in-frame clones and drops some. The sample holds 60,000 to 90,000 clones, over 75% seen once. As to this clone: Its target is unknown.

V lost 7 bases and J lost 0, with 23 bases in between. The CDR3 contains 19 residues. CDR1 and CDR2 (germline): SGHRS, YFSETQ. Specimen: CD4+ or CD8+ T cells sorted from blood, collected in a trial of the OX40 agonist ivuxolimab. This TCR was recovered from an adult with an advanced solid tumor such as melanoma, head and neck, liver or kidney cancer. J is TRBJ2-6 and V is TRBV5-1; D is uncertain. CDR3 region: CASRQEVGRNRSGANVLTF. The CDR3 DNA sequence: TGCGCCAGCCGCCAAGAGGTGGGCAGGAATCGCTCTGGGGCCAACGTCCTGACTTTC.